These T cell receptor beta chains were read from a single sample in a study of OX40 agonist ivuxolimab in advanced cancers. Profiling relied on immunoSEQ multiplex PCR, and the TCRdb table lists in-frame clones only, not all of them. The data hold some 80,000 clones, with approximately 94% observed a single time. Here the sequenced sample was CD4+ or CD8+ T cells sorted from blood, taken in a trial of the OX40 agonist ivuxolimab. Source of these receptors: an adult with an advanced solid tumor such as melanoma, head and neck, liver or kidney cancer. Both conserved end residues are part of each CDR3. A D gene is named only where the DNA matches it firmly. Clone sizes are given selectively: once, few, many, or a class where the clone is expanded.

once	TRBJ2-4	-	TRBV6-1	CASSARGNIQYF	TGTGCCAGCAGTGCCCGGGGAAACATTCAGTACTTC
-	TRBJ2-3	-	TRBV11-2	CASSSTRRRRPFTDTQYF	TGTGCCAGCAGCTCTACCAGGAGACGCCGGCCCTTCACAGATACGCAGTATTTT
-	TRBJ2-7	-	TRBV10-3	CAINGPQTYEQYF	TGTGCCATCAACGGCCCACAAACCTACGAGCAGTACTTC
-	TRBJ2-3	-	TRBV10-3	CAISESRGSDTQYF	TGTGCCATCAGTGAGTCCAGGGGTTCGGATACGCAGTATTTT
-	TRBJ2-2	TRBD2	TRBV5-6	CASSFRGRTGELFF	TGTGCCAGCAGCTTTCGCGGGAGGACCGGGGAGCTGTTTTTT
few	TRBJ1-1	-	TRBV30	CAWSAQGKAFF	TGTGCCTGGAGCGCACAGGGAAAAGCTTTCTTT
-	TRBJ1-1	TRBD1	TRBV7-2	CASSRGQGNTEAFF	TGTGCCAGCAGCCGGGGACAGGGCAACACTGAAGCTTTCTTT
-	TRBJ2-7	TRBD1	TRBV11-1	CASSSYGTGGSYEQYF	TGTGCCAGCAGCAGCTACGGGACAGGTGGATCCTACGAGCAGTACTTC
-	TRBJ1-1	-	TRBV9	CASSDPPTGGTEAFF	TGTGCCAGCAGCGATCCCCCGACAGGAGGGACTGAAGCTTTCTTT
-	TRBJ1-4	TRBD1	TRBV6-1	CASKRDRGNEKLFF	TGTGCCAGCAAAAGGGACAGGGGTAATGAAAAACTGTTTTTT
-	TRBJ1-2	-	TRBV28	CASSLGPSYGYTF	TGTGCCAGCAGTTTGGGCCCCTCCTATGGCTACACCTTC
-	TRBJ2-3	TRBD2	TRBV11-1	CASSYLAEDRGQYF	TGTGCCAGCAGCTACCTAGCGGAAGACCGGGGGCAGTATTTT